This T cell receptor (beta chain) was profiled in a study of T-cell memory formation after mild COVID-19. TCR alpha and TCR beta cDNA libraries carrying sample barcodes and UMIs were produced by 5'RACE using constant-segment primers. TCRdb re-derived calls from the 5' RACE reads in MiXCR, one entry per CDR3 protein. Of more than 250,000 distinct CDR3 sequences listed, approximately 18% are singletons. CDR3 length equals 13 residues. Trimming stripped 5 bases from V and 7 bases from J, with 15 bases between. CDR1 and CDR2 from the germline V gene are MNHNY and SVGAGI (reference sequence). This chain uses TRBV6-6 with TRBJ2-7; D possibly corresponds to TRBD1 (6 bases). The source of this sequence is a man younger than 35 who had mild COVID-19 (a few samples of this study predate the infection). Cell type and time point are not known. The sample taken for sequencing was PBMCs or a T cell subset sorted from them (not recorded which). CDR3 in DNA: TGTGCCAGCAGTCCCCCACAGGGCGGGGAGCAGTACTTC. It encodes CASSPPQGGEQYF.